Below are 18 T cell receptor beta chains sequenced from a single sample in a study of T cell responses to AZD1222 COVID-19 vaccine. Using immunoSEQ multiplex PCR, the repertoire was profiled, and TCRdb retains in-frame clones only, with some absent. The sample includes roughly 130,000 clones, about nine tenths of them seen just once. Sequenced material: peripheral blood, taken on day 0 of AZD1222 vaccination. The receptor source for this set is an adult in good health.

The chain combines TRBV19 with TRBJ1-5; perhaps TRBD1 as D (6 bases). The CDR3 is 17 amino acids. The germline gives CDR1 LNHDA, CDR2 SQIVND (reference sequence). V was trimmed by 0 bases and J by 0 bases, leaving 12 bases between them. This CDR3 is CASSIEGGGYSNQPQHF. CDR3 sequence (DNA): TGTGCCAGTAGTATAGAGGGAGGGGGATATAGCAATCAGCCCCAGCATTTT.

The chain couples TRBV28 to TRBJ1-5, with 10 bases that match TRBD1. Germline V gives CDR1 MDHEN, CDR2 SYDVKM. CDR3 length equals 12 residues. V lost 6 bases and J lost 15; bases outside the gene matches: 8. As DNA, the CDR3 is TGTGCCAGCAGCGCGACAGGGGGCTCTTGGCATTTT. This encodes CASSATGGSWHF.

This chain links TRBV4-1 with TRBJ1-6; D is perhaps TRBD1 (6 bases). V lost 3 bases and J lost 7, with 16 bases in between. Germline V gene sequence: CDR1 MGHRA, CDR2 YSYEKL. This CDR3 comprises 16 residues. DNA of the CDR3: TGCGCCAGCAGCCACCATTTAATGGACAGAAATTCACCCCTCCACTTT. Amino acid sequence: CASSHHLMDRNSPLHF.

This chain's CDR3 is CASNPTLAYEQYF. The CDR3 nucleotides read TGTGCCAGCAACCCGACTCTTGCCTACGAGCAGTACTTC. This chain links TRBV25-1 with TRBJ2-7; D not resolved. V was trimmed by 7 bases and J by 2 bases, leaving 12 bases between them. The CDR3 has 13 residues. Germline values: CDR1 MGHDK, CDR2 SYGVNS.

J is TRBJ1-1 and V is TRBV11-2, with D perhaps TRBD1 (5 bases). Trimming shortened V by 4 bases and J by 1 base, and 16 bases separated the two germline ends. CDR1 and CDR2 from the germline V gene are SGHAT and FQNNGV. CDR3 length equals 16 residues. Here the CDR3 DNA reads TGTGCCAGCAGCTCCAAATTCCGGGACCAGAACACTGAAGCTTTCTTT. Protein: CASSSKFRDQNTEAFF. The variable domain in full, completed from reference TRBV11-2 and TRBJ1-1, reads EAGVAQSPRYKIIEKRQSVAFWCNPISGHATLYWYQQILGQGPKLLIQFQNNGVVDDSQLPKDRFSAERLKGVDSTLKIQPAKLEDSAVYLCASSSKFRDQNTEAFFGQGTRLTVV.

The chain couples TRBV3-1 (or the pseudogene TRBV3-2) to TRBJ1-2; TRBD1 is a possible D gene (5 bases). CDR1 is LGHDT, CDR2 YNNKEL, per germline (reference sequence). V lost 1 base and J 4 bases, leaving 10 bases between the germline ends. The CDR3 runs 14 residues. CDR3 in amino acids: CASSQGDPVYGYTF. The CDR3 region has the DNA TGTGCCAGCAGCCAAGGGGACCCCGTCTATGGCTACACCTTC.

In its sample, this clone was seen a few times. The rearrangement joins TRBV3-1 (or the pseudogene TRBV3-2) to TRBJ2-3, with D uncertain. V was trimmed by 0 bases and J by 2 bases, leaving 6 bases between them. Germline V gene sequence: CDR1 LGHDT, CDR2 YNNKEL (reference sequence). The CDR3 is made up of 14 amino acids. The CDR3 DNA is TGTGCCAGCAGCCAAGAGGTCGTCACAGATACGCAGTATTTT. Its protein product is CASSQEVVTDTQYF.

The chain couples TRBV19 to TRBJ2-6, with D tentatively TRBD1 (6 bases). V lost 5 bases, J lost 0 bases, and 14 bases lay in between. The CDR3 extends over 17 amino acids. The V gene's germline CDR1 is LNHDA and CDR2 SQIVND (reference sequence). CDR3: CASSRNRESSGANVLTF. The CDR3 DNA follows: TGTGCCAGTAGTCGGAACAGGGAGAGCTCTGGGGCCAACGTCCTGACTTTC.

This chain uses TRBV6-4 with TRBJ1-1; D not certain. Germline lookup yields CDR1 MRHNA and CDR2 SNTAGT. Between the trimmed V and J ends, which lost 2 bases and 0 bases, there was a span of 4 bases. The CDR3 runs to 13 residues. CDR3 loop: CASSDGVNTEAFF. For the CDR3, the DNA is TGTGCCAGCAGTGACGGGGTGAACACTGAAGCTTTCTTT.

The CDR3 nucleotides read TGTGCCAGTAGTACCCCCCCCGGGCTAGGGGACACTGAAGCTTTCTTT. Residues: CASSTPPGLGDTEAFF. The rearrangement joins TRBV19 to TRBJ1-1, with D perhaps TRBD1 (5 bases). The V end was cut by 4 bases, the J end by 3 bases, with 18 bases between. CDR3 size: 16 residues. Germline lookup yields CDR1 LNHDA and CDR2 SQIVND (reference sequence).

In the case of this clone: Other DNA variants within this sample encode the same CDR3. The chain couples TRBV4-1 to TRBJ1-3; D ambiguous. V was shortened by 8 bases and J by 2 bases, with 7 bases between the two germline ends. The germline V gene encodes CDR1 MGHRA and CDR2 YSYEKL. The CDR3 contains 12 residues. CDR3 loop: CASSRTGNTIYF. Here the CDR3 DNA reads TGCGCCAGCTCCCGCACTGGAAACACCATATATTTT.

This chain uses TRBV28 with TRBJ1-1, with 9 bases lining up with TRBD1. The CDR3 loop spans 14 amino acids. From germline, CDR1 is MDHEN and CDR2 SYDVKM. The V gene end was trimmed by 4 bases and the J gene end by 3 bases; junction bases not matched to a gene: 3. The CDR3 DNA follows: TGTGCCAGCAGTTCGGGACAGGGCCACACTGAAGCTTTCTTT. This encodes CASSSGQGHTEAFF.

The chain uses TRBV19 and TRBJ2-7; the match to TRBD1 covers 8 bases. The CDR3 extends over 14 amino acids. The germline V gene has CDR1 LNHDA and CDR2 SQIVND (reference sequence). The ends lost 4 bases at V and 2 bases at J; junction bases unmatched: 4. CDR3 nucleotides: TGTGCCAGTAGTACGACGACAGGGGCCTACGAGCAGTACTTC. The encoded protein is CASSTTTGAYEQYF.

This clone has more than one count but fewer than ten. The chain employs TRBV7-2 and TRBJ2-1, with D perhaps TRBD1 or TRBD2 (7 bases each). The CDR3 is made up of 16 amino acids. Germline V CDR1 and CDR2: SGHTA, FQGNSA. V was cut by 6 bases and J by 12 bases, with 27 bases left in between. DNA for the CDR3: TGTGCCAGCAGTTTCAGCGGGGAGCTAGGGGGCCGCCTGCAGTTCTTC. Translating it yields CASSFSGELGGRLQFF.

The J gene is TRBJ2-2, the V gene TRBV28; 9 positions match TRBD1. This CDR3 is built from 15 residues. CDR1 is MDHEN and CDR2 is SYDVKM in the germline V gene. V lost 7 bases to trimming and J lost 6 bases; unmatched junction nucleotides: 9. The CDR3 DNA is TGTGCCAGCAATCCCCCGGGACAGGGATCCGGGGAGCTGTTTTTT. The encoded protein is CASNPPGQGSGELFF.

The rearrangement links TRBV11-3 to TRBJ2-5; D is possibly TRBD2 (6 bases). CDR3 size: 13 residues. V dropped 2 bases and J dropped 10 bases, with 14 bases sitting between them. Germline V gene sequence: CDR1 SGHNT, CDR2 YENEEA. The CDR3 is CASSLKSGRFQYF. The CDR3 DNA reads as TGTGCCAGCAGCTTAAAATCAGGGAGGTTCCAGTACTTC.

The V gene is TRBV7-9, the J gene TRBJ1-5; tentative D call: TRBD1 (5 bases). The CDR3 extends over 16 amino acids. The ends were cut back, 5 bases at V and 9 bases at J, with 23 bases in the middle. CDR1 and CDR2 from the germline V gene are SEHNR and FQNEAQ (reference sequence). The CDR3 is CASSPSGAGRDPPQHF. The CDR3 DNA reads as TGTGCCAGCAGCCCCTCGGGCGCAGGGCGCGACCCGCCCCAGCATTTT. The full variable domain, completed using reference TRBV7-9 and TRBJ1-5, is DTGVSQNPRHKITKRGQNVTFRCDPISEHNRLYWYRQTLGQGPEFLTYFQNEAQLEKSRLLSDRFSAERPKGSFSTLEIQRTEQGDSAMYLCASSPSGAGRDPPQHFGDGTRLSIL.

This chain links TRBV18 with TRBJ2-7; D possibly uses TRBD1 or TRBD2 (5 bases each). Germline CDR1 and CDR2: KGHSH and LQKENI. The V and J ends lost 3 bases and 4 bases respectively, with 16 bases between them. This CDR3 region has 15 residues. As DNA, the CDR3 is TGTGCCAGCTCACCCCCAGGGACGCCGGGATACGAGCAGTACTTC. It translates to CASSPPGTPGYEQYF.